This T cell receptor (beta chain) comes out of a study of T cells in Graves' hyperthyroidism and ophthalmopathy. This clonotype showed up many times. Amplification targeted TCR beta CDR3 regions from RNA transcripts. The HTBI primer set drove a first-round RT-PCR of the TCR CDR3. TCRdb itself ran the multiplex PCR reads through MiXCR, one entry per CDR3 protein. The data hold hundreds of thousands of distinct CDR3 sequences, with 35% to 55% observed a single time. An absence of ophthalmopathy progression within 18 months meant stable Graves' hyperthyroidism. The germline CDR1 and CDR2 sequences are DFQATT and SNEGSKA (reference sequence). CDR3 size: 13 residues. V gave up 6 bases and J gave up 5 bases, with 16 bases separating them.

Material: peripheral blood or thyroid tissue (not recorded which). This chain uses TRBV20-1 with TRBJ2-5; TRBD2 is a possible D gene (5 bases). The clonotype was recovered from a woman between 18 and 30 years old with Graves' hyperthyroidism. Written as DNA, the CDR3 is TGCAGTGCCGAGGCGGCTAGCTTGGAGACCCAGTACTTC. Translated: CSAEAASLETQYF.